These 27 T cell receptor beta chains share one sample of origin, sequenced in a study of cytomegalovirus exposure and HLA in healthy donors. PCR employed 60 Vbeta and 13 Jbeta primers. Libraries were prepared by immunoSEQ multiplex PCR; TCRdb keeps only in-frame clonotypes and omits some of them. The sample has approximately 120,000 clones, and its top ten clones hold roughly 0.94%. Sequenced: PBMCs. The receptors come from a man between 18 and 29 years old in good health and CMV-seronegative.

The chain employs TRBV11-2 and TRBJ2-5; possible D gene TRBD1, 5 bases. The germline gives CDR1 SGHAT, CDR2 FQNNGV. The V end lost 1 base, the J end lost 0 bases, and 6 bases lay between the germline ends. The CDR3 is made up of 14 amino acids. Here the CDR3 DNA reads TGTGCCAGCAGCTTAGGACAGTACCAAGAGACCCAGTACTTC. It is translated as CASSLGQYQETQYF.

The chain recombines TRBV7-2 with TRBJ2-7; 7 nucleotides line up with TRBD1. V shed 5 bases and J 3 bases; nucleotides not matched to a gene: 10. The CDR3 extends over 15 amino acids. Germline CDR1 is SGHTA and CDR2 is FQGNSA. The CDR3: CASSLRDRQLYEQYF. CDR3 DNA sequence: TGTGCCAGCAGCCTCCGGGACAGACAACTCTACGAGCAGTACTTC.

The DNA of the CDR3 is TGTGCCAGCAGCTCTCGACTAGCGGACTACAATGAGCAGTTCTTC. This sequence encodes CASSSRLADYNEQFF. The chain recombines TRBV5-6 with TRBJ2-1; 9 bases fit TRBD2. There are 15 residues in the CDR3. V gave up 3 bases and J gave up 3 bases; unmatched junction bases: 4. The germline gives CDR1 SGHDT, CDR2 YYEEEE. Together with reference TRBV5-6 and TRBJ2-1, the CDR3 gives the full variable domain: DAGVTQSPTHLIKTRGQQVTLRCSPKSGHDTVSWYQQALGQGPQFIFQYYEEEERQRGNFPDRFSGHQFPNYSSELNVNALLLGDSALYLCASSSRLADYNEQFFGPGTRLTVL.

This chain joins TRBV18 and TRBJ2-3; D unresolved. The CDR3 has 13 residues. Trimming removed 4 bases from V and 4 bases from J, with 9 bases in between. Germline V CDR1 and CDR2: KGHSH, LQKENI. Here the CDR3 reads CASSQRSPDTQYF. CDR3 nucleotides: TGTGCCAGCTCACAACGGTCGCCAGATACGCAGTATTTT.

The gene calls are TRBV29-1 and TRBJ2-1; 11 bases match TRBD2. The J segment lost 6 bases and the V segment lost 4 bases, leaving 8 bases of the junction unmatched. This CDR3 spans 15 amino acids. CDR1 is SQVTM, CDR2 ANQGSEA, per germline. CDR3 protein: CSVGNRLAGPNEQFF. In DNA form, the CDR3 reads TGCAGCGTTGGAAATCGACTAGCGGGGCCCAATGAGCAGTTCTTC.

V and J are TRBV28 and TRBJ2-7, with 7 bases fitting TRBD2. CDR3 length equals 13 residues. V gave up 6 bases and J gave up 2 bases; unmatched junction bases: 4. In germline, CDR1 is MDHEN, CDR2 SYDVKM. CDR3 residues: CASSGLVPYEQYF. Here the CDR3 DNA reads TGTGCCAGCAGCGGACTAGTCCCCTACGAGCAGTACTTC. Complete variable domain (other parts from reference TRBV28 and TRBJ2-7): DVKVTQSSRYLVKRTGEKVFLECVQDMDHENMFWYRQDPGLGLRLIYFSYDVKMKEKGDIPEGYSVSREKKERFSLILESASTNQTSMYLCASSGLVPYEQYFGPGTRLTVT.

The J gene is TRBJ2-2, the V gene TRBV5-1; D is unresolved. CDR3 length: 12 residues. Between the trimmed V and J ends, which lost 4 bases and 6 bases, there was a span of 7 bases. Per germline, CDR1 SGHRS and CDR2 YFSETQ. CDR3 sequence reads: CASSPLSGELFF. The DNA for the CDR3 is TGCGCCAGCAGCCCCCTATCCGGGGAGCTGTTTTTT.

CDR3 protein: CASRETPVRTDTQYF. In DNA, the CDR3 is TGTGCCAGCAGAGAGACTCCCGTGAGAACAGATACGCAGTATTTT. V is TRBV6-5 and J is TRBJ2-3; D gene unclear. The V end was cut by 6 bases, the J end by 3 bases, with 16 bases between. CDR1 MNHEY and CDR2 SVGAGI come from the germline V gene. The CDR3 spans 15 residues.

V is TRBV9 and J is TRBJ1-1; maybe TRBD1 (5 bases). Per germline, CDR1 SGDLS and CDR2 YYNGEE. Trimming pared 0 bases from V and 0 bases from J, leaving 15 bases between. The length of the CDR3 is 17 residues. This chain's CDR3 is CASSVVGGTGLNTEAFF. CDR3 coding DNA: TGTGCCAGCAGCGTAGTAGGCGGGACGGGCCTGAACACTGAAGCTTTCTTT.

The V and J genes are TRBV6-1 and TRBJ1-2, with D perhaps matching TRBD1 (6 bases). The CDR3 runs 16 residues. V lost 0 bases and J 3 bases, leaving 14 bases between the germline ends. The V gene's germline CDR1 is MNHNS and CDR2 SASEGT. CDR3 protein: CASSEALRGGDYGYTF. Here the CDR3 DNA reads TGTGCCAGCAGTGAAGCGCTAAGGGGGGGCGACTATGGCTACACCTTC.

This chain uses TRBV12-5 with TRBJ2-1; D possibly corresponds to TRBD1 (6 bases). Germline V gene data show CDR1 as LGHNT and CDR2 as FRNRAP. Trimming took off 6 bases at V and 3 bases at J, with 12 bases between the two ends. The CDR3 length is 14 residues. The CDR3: CASGRTASYNEQFF. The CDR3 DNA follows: TGTGCTAGTGGCAGGACAGCAAGCTACAATGAGCAGTTCTTC.

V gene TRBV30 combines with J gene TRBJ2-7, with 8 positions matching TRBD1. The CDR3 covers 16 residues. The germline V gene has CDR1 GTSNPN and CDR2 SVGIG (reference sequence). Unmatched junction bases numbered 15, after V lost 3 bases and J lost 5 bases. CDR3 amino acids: CAWRGTGPPTANEQYF. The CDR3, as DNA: TGTGCCTGGAGAGGGACAGGCCCTCCTACGGCGAACGAGCAGTACTTC.

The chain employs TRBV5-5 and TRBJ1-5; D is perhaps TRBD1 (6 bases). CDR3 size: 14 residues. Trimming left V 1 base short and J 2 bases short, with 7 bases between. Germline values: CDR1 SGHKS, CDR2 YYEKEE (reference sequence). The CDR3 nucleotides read TGTGCCAGCAGCTTGCCAGGGGGCAATCAGCCCCAGCATTTT. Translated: CASSLPGGNQPQHF.

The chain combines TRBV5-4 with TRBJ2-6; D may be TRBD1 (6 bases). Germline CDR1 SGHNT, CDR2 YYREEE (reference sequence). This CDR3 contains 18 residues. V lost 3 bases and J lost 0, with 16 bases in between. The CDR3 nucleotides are TGTGCCAGCAGCTATACGGCCAGGGGTCTCTCTGGGGCCAACGTCCTGACTTTC. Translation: CASSYTARGLSGANVLTF.

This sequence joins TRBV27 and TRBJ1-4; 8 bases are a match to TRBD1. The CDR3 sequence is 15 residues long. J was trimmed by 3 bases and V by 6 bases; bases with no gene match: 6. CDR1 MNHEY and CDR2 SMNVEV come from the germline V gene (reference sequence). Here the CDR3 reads CASRGQERANEKLFF. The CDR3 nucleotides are TGTGCCAGCAGGGGACAGGAAAGGGCTAATGAAAAACTGTTTTTT.

For the CDR3, the DNA is TGTGCCAGCAGTTTAGCCTGGGAAACAGGGTTAAGGGGGCCACCCCTCCACTTT. Its translation is CASSLAWETGLRGPPLHF. The chain joins TRBV27 to TRBJ1-6; 7 bases map to TRBD1. Germline-derived CDR1 and CDR2 are MNHEY and SMNVEV (reference sequence). The V and J ends lost 2 bases and 11 bases, in that order; junction bases with no gene match: 18. This CDR3 is built from 18 residues.

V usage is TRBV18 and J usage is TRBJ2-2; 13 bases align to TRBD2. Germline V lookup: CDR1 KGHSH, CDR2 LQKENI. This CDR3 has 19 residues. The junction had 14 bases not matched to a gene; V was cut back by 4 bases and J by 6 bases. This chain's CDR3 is CASSLLGTSGAVSPGELFF. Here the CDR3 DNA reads TGTGCCAGCTCACTCCTCGGGACTAGCGGGGCAGTTTCGCCCGGGGAGCTGTTTTTT.

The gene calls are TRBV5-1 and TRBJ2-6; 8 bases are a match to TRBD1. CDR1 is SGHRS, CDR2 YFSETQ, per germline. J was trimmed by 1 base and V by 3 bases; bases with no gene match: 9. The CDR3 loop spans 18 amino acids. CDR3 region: CASSSTDRGGSGANVLTF. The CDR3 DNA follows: TGCGCCAGCAGCTCTACCGACAGGGGAGGATCTGGGGCCAACGTCCTGACTTTC.

Written as DNA, the CDR3 is TGCGCCAGCAGCACGGACGGGGTTGGCTACACCTTC. As protein: CASSTDGVGYTF. V and J are TRBV5-1 and TRBJ1-2; D gene ambiguous. The CDR3 length is 12 residues. Germline loops: CDR1 SGHRS, CDR2 YFSETQ. The germline V and J ends were trimmed by 4 bases and 7 bases, with 11 bases remaining between them.

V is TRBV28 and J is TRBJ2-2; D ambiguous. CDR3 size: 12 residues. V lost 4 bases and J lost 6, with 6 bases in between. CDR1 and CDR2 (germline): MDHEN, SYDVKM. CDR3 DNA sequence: TGTGCCAGCAGTTCTGTCCCCGGGGAGCTGTTTTTT. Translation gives CASSSVPGELFF.

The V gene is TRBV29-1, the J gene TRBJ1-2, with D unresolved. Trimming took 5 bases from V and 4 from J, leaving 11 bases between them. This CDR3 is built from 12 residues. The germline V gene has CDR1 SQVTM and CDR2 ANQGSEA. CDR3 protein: CSVYRNLYGYTF. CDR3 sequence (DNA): TGCAGCGTTTACAGAAACCTCTATGGCTACACCTTC.

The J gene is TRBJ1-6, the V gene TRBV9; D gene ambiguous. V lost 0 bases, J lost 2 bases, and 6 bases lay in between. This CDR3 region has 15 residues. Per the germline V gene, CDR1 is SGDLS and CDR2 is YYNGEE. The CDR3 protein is CASSVGPTYNSPLHF. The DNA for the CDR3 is TGTGCCAGCAGCGTAGGGCCGACCTATAATTCACCCCTCCACTTT.

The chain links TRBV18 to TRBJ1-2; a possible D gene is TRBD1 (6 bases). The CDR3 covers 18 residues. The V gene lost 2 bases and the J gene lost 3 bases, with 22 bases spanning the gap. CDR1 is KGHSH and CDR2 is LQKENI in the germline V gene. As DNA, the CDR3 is TGTGCCAGCTCACCAGGTTCTGGATCGAGGGGGAGAGACTATGGCTACACCTTC. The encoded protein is CASSPGSGSRGRDYGYTF.

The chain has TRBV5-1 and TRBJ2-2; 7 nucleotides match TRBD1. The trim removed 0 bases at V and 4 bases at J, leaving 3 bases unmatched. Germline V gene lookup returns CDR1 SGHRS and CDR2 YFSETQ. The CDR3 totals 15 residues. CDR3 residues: CASSLEGQTTGELFF. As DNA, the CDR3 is TGCGCCAGCAGCTTGGAGGGACAGACCACCGGGGAGCTGTTTTTT.

The CDR3 loop reads CASSDSLWEDEQFF. CDR3 in DNA: TGTGCCAGCAGTGACTCGCTGTGGGAGGATGAGCAGTTCTTC. V gene TRBV25-1 combines with J gene TRBJ2-1, with a tentative D call TRBD2 (6 bases). The CDR3 is made up of 14 amino acids. Germline CDR1 and CDR2: MGHDK and SYGVNS. Trimming left V 3 bases short and J 8 bases short, with 14 bases between.

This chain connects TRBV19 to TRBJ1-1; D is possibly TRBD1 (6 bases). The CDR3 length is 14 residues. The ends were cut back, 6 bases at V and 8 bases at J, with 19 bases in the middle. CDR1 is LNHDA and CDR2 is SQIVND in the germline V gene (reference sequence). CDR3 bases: TGTGCCAGTAGACAGGGCCCACCCAGTGCAGAAGCTTTCTTT. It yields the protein CASRQGPPSAEAFF.

CDR3 region: CASSEGEGGITGELFF. CDR3 in DNA: TGTGCCAGCAGCGAGGGGGAGGGGGGGATCACCGGGGAGCTGTTTTTT. The V and J genes are TRBV9 and TRBJ2-2; TRBD2 is a possible D gene (7 bases). Trimming left V 3 bases short and J 4 bases short, with 16 bases between. The CDR3 has 16 residues. The germline V gene has CDR1 SGDLS and CDR2 YYNGEE.